A selection of T cell receptor beta chains follows, all from one sample in a study of T cells in localized non-small cell lung cancer. Sequencing used immunoSEQ multiplex PCR; TCRdb keeps in-frame clones, though not all of them. The table shows over 25,000 clones, with about 90% occurring only once. The sequences come from peripheral blood, collected before any cancer treatment. The receptors come from a woman aged 40-69 years with stage I lung adenocarcinoma. The CDR3 runs from the conserved cysteine through the conserved F or W. A D gene is named only where the DNA matches it firmly. Some rows mark clone size as missing; the rest say once, few, many or name a class of expanded clone.

clone size	J gene	V gene	D gene	CDR3 DNA	CDR3 protein
-	TRBJ2-7	TRBV5-1	TRBD1	TGCGCCAGCAGCATACTGACAGGGTGGACCTACGAGCAGTACTTC	CASSILTGWTYEQYF
-	TRBJ2-7	TRBV18	-	TGTGCCAGCTCACCACCGTACGGATACTTGCAGTACTTC	CASSPPYGYLQYF
-	TRBJ1-1	TRBV6-6	-	TGTGCCAGCAAGGGGCAGCCGAACACTGAAGCTTTCTTT	CASKGQPNTEAFF
-	TRBJ1-4	TRBV19	TRBD1	TGTGCCAGTAGTCCCAGGACAGGGAGGGCTAATGAAAAACTGTTTTTT	CASSPRTGRANEKLFF
few	TRBJ1-1	TRBV4-2	TRBD1	TGTGCCAGCAGCCAGCGGGACAGGGCCACTGAAGCTTTCTTT	CASSQRDRATEAFF
-	TRBJ2-4	TRBV13	TRBD2	TGTGCCAGCAGAAAGCGGGAAGCCAAAAACATTCAGTACTTC	CASRKREAKNIQYF
-	TRBJ2-7	TRBV7-9	TRBD2	TGTGCCAGCAGCTCCACTAGCGGGGGGATAACTTCCTACGAGCAGTACTTC	CASSSTSGGITSYEQYF
once	TRBJ2-1	TRBV30	TRBD2	TGTGCCTTCGCGGGACTACCCCCTCCCAATGAGCAGTTCTTC	CAFAGLPPPNEQFF
-	TRBJ2-7	TRBV6-1	-	TGTGCCAGCAGTGGGGCCAACAGCCTCACCTACGAGCAGTACTTC	CASSGANSLTYEQYF
-	TRBJ1-2	TRBV29-1	-	TGCAGCGTTGAAGACTCAAACTATGGCTACACCTTC	CSVEDSNYGYTF
-	TRBJ2-7	TRBV18	TRBD1	TGTGCCAGCTCACGCACGGGACAGGGGTACGAGCAGTACTTC	CASSRTGQGYEQYF
-	TRBJ1-3	TRBV9	-	TGTGCCAGCAGCGCCCTCCCAGAGGCTTACGGGAAAGGAAACACCATATATTTT	CASSALPEAYGKGNTIYF
few	TRBJ1-4	TRBV4-3	TRBD1	TGCGCCAGCAGCCGGAGACAGGGTGACGATGAAAAACTGTTTTTT	CASSRRQGDDEKLFF
-	TRBJ2-2	TRBV7-2	TRBD2	TGTGCCAGCAGGCTCCTCCGGGAGGTTAGCACCGGGGAGCTGTTTTTT	CASRLLREVSTGELFF
-	TRBJ1-2	TRBV23-1	-	TGCGCCAGCAGTCAAAGGGTCCACTATGGCTACACCTTC	CASSQRVHYGYTF
-	TRBJ2-7	TRBV4-1	TRBD1	TGCGCCAGCAGCCCGTGGACAGGGGCCTACGAGCAGTACTTC	CASSPWTGAYEQYF
-	TRBJ1-2	TRBV9	-	TGTGCCAGCAGCCCAGATCCTGGGGGGGTACGTGGCTACACCTTC	CASSPDPGGVRGYTF
-	TRBJ2-7	TRBV7-2	-	TGTGCCAGCAGCTTAGAGGGGTCCTCCTACGAGCAGTACTTC	CASSLEGSSYEQYF
-	TRBJ2-5	TRBV5-1	-	TGCGCCAGCAGCCGTGCGGGGACGGAGGGGACCCAGTACTTC	CASSRAGTEGTQYF
-	TRBJ2-5	TRBV29-1	TRBD1	TGCAGCGTTGGTTCCCCCGGATCTACAGGGGTGAGAGAGACCCAGTACTTC	CSVGSPGSTGVRETQYF
once	TRBJ1-1	TRBV2	-	TGTGCCAGCAAAGGGTTACACCGGAACACTGAAGCTTTCTTT	CASKGLHRNTEAFF
once	TRBJ2-3	TRBV6-4	TRBD1	TGTGCCAGCAGGCAGGGGGCAGGAGATACGCAGTATTTT	CASRQGAGDTQYF
-	TRBJ1-5	TRBV10-3	TRBD1	TGTGCCATCAGTGATGCTGACAGGGGGCCTGGTCAGCCCCAGCATTTT	CAISDADRGPGQPQHF
-	TRBJ2-3	TRBV7-2	TRBD2	TGTAGTAGCGGGGAAACAGATACGCAGTATTTT	CSSGETDTQYF
-	TRBJ2-7	TRBV18	TRBD2	TGTGCCAGCTCACCACCGGTTGCTAGCGGGAGTCCGATCTACGAGCAGTACTTC	CASSPPVASGSPIYEQYF
-	TRBJ1-3	TRBV7-8	-	TGTGCCAGCAGCTTCTCTGGAAACACCATATATTTT	CASSFSGNTIYF
once	TRBJ1-1	TRBV15	TRBD1	TGTGCCACCAGCAGAGGGTCGACAGGGGGGACTGAAGCTTTCTTT	CATSRGSTGGTEAFF
once	TRBJ2-1	TRBV7-9	TRBD2	TGTGCCAGCAGACAGCCCGGGACTAGCGGGAAGGATGAGCAGTTCTTC	CASRQPGTSGKDEQFF
-	TRBJ2-1	TRBV14	TRBD2	TGTGCCAGCAGCCCCATAGCGGGAGGGCCGCTGGGGGCCTACAATGAGCAGTTCTTC	CASSPIAGGPLGAYNEQFF
-	TRBJ2-7	TRBV7-9	-	TGTGCCAGCAGCCCCGAGGAGGGCCACTACGAGCAGTACTTC	CASSPEEGHYEQYF
-	TRBJ2-7	TRBV4-1	-	TGCGCCAGCAGCCAAGGGAAAGTCTACGAGCAGTACTTC	CASSQGKVYEQYF
-	TRBJ2-7	TRBV7-2	TRBD2	TGTGCCAGCAGCCAAGCGGGAGGAGAGTCCTACGAGCAGTACTTC	CASSQAGGESYEQYF
-	TRBJ2-5	TRBV7-2	TRBD2	TGTGCCAGCAGCCCCCGGACTAGCGGGCCGCAAGAGACCCAGTACTTC	CASSPRTSGPQETQYF
-	TRBJ2-1	TRBV18	TRBD2	TGTGCCAGCTCACAATCTAGCGGGAGGGTCAATGAGCAGTTCTTC	CASSQSSGRVNEQFF
-	TRBJ2-1	TRBV10-3	-	TGTGCCATCAGTGAGTCTGTAAGCTCGGGGAACAATGAGCAGTTCTTC	CAISESVSSGNNEQFF
-	TRBJ1-1	TRBV6-6	-	TGTGCCAGCAGTTACTTCGCCCTGAACACTGAAGCTTTCTTT	CASSYFALNTEAFF
-	TRBJ2-1	TRBV7-2	-	TGTGCCAGCAGGGTCGGTGTCAATGAGCAGTTCTTC	CASRVGVNEQFF
few	TRBJ2-1	TRBV5-1	TRBD2	TGCGCCAGCAGCTTGGGTACACTAGGACTAGCTTACAATGAGCAGTTCTTC	CASSLGTLGLAYNEQFF
-	TRBJ1-1	TRBV27	-	TGTGCCAGCAGTTTAGTTCCCCGGACATCCACTGAAGCTTTCTTT	CASSLVPRTSTEAFF
-	TRBJ1-6	TRBV11-1	-	TGTGCCAGCAGCTTTGCCGGGGGTGATTCACCCCTCCACTTT	CASSFAGGDSPLHF
-	TRBJ1-1	TRBV7-3	-	TGTGCCGGCAGCCCAACCTCAGGGAACACTGAAGCTTTCTTT	CAGSPTSGNTEAFF
once	TRBJ2-7	TRBV4-3	-	TGCGCCAGCAGCCAATCAGAGTCTGCGGAGTTGTACGAGCAGTACTTC	CASSQSESAELYEQYF
-	TRBJ2-2	TRBV15	TRBD1	TGTGCCACCAGCAGAGATCTGACAGGGGGTAACACCGGGGAGCTGTTTTTT	CATSRDLTGGNTGELFF
once	TRBJ1-2	TRBV2	TRBD1	TGTGCCAGCGGGACAGGGGTAACCGGCTACACCTTC	CASGTGVTGYTF
-	TRBJ2-1	TRBV27	-	TGTGCCAGCAGTTTACGGGCGGCTAGCTCCTACAATGAGCAGTTCTTC	CASSLRAASSYNEQFF
-	TRBJ2-1	TRBV7-9	-	TGTGCCAGCAGCCCAAAAATTCGGGACCCTTACAATGAGCAGTTCTTC	CASSPKIRDPYNEQFF